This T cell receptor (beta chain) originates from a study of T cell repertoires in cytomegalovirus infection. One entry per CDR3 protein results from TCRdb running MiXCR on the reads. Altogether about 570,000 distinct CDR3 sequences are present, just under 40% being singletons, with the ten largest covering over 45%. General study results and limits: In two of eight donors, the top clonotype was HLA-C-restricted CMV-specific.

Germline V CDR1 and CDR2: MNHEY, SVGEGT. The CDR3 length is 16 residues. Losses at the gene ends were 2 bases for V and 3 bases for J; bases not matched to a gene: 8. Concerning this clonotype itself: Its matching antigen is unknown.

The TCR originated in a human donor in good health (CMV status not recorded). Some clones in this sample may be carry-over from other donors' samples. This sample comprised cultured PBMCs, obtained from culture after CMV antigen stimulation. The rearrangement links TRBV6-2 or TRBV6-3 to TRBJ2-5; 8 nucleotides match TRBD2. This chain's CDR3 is CASSYEAGATKETQYF. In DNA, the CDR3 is TGTGCCAGCAGTTACGAAGCGGGAGCGACCAAAGAGACCCAGTACTTC.